The table lists the clone carrying this T cell receptor (beta chain) with a count of one. The V gene end was trimmed by 5 bases and the J gene end by 8 bases; junction bases not matched to a gene: 13. This CDR3 is built from 16 residues. From germline, CDR1 is MDHEN and CDR2 SYDVKM. TCRdb's table, derived via immunoSEQ multiplex PCR, lists solely in-frame clones and lacks some. The table shows some 400,000 clones, with around 87% occurring only once. The sample belongs to a study of blood T cell repertoires in COVID-19. This receptor was identified in a human donor in a cohort sampled during active COVID-19. Sequencing used peripheral blood. The chain joins TRBV28 to TRBJ1-4; 8 bases match TRBD1. CDR3 region: CASSSNFGQGEEKLFF. The CDR3 region has the DNA TGTGCCAGCAGTAGCAACTTTGGACAGGGAGAAGAAAAACTGTTTTTT.